These T cell receptor beta chains were read from a single sample in a study of breast tumors, draining lymph nodes, adjacent tissues. TCRdb reprocessed the multiplex PCR reads via MiXCR and lists one record per CDR3 protein. In the table there are around 230,000 distinct CDR3 sequences, 32% of which are singletons. Sequencing was carried out using axillary lymph node tissue. These receptors were taken from a female donor with breast cancer. Some clones in this sample may be carry-over from other donors' samples. CDR3s leave out the opening cysteine and the closing phenylalanine or tryptophan. Part of the rows lack a size; the others show once, few, many or a class for expanded clones.

TRBV5-1	TRBJ1-4	many	ASTRTGLNEKLF
TRBV5-1	TRBJ2-3	many	ASSQRGGSTDTQY
TRBV28	TRBJ2-7	many	ASSSQTRTSGGVY
TRBV2	TRBJ1-1	many	ASTLRQGAQGNTEAF
TRBV27	TRBJ2-2	.	ASSAAGTENTGELF
TRBV12-3/TRBV12-4	TRBJ2-5	many	ASSLAQGQTQY
TRBV30	TRBJ1-1	.	AWSVRIGQNVVRGAF
TRBV9	TRBJ2-3	many	ASSLGLPSTDTQY
TRBV29-1	TRBJ2-7	.	SVGNSGDYEQY
TRBV3-1	TRBJ2-7	many	ASSQIAGSLYEQY
TRBV19	TRBJ1-2	many	ASSLTFSYGYT
TRBV5-1	TRBJ2-5	.	ASRLAETQY
TRBV20-1	TRBJ1-6	.	SAREGGSYNSPLH
TRBV20-1	TRBJ2-5	.	SASPPGTSDETQY
TRBV29-1	TRBJ2-2	many	SARPGLAGGGAGELF
TRBV6-6	TRBJ2-7	.	ANRDSDTYEQY
TRBV30	TRBJ2-3	many	AWSEGLGGGTDTQY
TRBV7-3	TRBJ2-1	.	ASSVTSGAYNEQF
TRBV20-1	TRBJ2-3	.	SAGPYGTSARGEYSTDTQY
TRBV14	TRBJ2-5	.	ASSHIGAGKETQY
TRBV6-2/TRBV6-3	TRBJ2-5	.	ASSPLGGVQETQY
TRBV5-5	TRBJ2-5	.	ASRHVAAGTGLETQY
TRBV6-5	TRBJ2-2	many	ASRLKERANTGELF
TRBV20-1	TRBJ2-7	many	SAREGTIYEQY